Following are 27 T cell receptor beta chains from one sample sequenced in a study of CD8+ T cells in alopecia areata. Extraction of RNA preceded its reverse transcription into cDNA, which served as the sequencing template. The method was immunoSEQ multiplex PCR; TCRdb's version includes in-frame clones alone and lacks a portion of them. Recorded here are 270,000 or so clones, none singletons. Sorting of pooled cutaneous lymph node cells was based on CD4, CD8alpha, NKG2D, NKG2ACE and other markers. Sequenced material: CD4+ T cells sorted from a lymph node. These receptors all stem from a C3H/HeJ mouse with alopecia areata. These mice share the MHC haplotype H2-k.

About this clone itself: Gene names refer to mouse genes. The CDR3 end is not reached by the read, which stops 4 residues before it; the germline J gene fills it in. This chain uses TRBV13-2 with TRBJ2-7; TRBD1 aligns across 10 bases. The CDR3 extends over 13 amino acids. Germline CDR1 is NNHNN and CDR2 is SYGAGS (reference sequence). This CDR3 is CASDPGQGYEQYF. The CDR3 bases that were read are TGTGCCAGCGACCCGGGACAGGGGTAT.

As regards this clone: Germline and genes: mouse. Coverage ceases 4 residues before the CDR3 finishes, and the germline J gene fills in the end. Other nucleotide sequences from this sample produce the same CDR3. The genes are TRBV13-1 and TRBJ2-2; TRBD2 agrees at 7 bases. J gave up 4 bases and V 1 base, and 1 base lay outside the gene matches. Looked up from germline, CDR1 is NSHNY and CDR2 is SYGAGN. The CDR3 extends over 14 amino acids. Partial CDR3 DNA: TGTGCCAGCAGTGATCCTGGGGGCACCGGG. It specifies CASSDPGGTG. The CDR3 in its entirety is CASSDPGGTGQLYF.

Notes on this clone: The gene names given are mouse names. The CDR3 extends 4 residues past the end of the read, so its final part is completed from the germline J gene. The chain joins TRBV3 to TRBJ2-5; 10 bases fit TRBD2. J lost 2 bases, V lost 1 base, and 3 bases had no gene match. The germline CDR1 and CDR2 sequences are SNHLY and FYNGKV (reference sequence). This CDR3 has 16 amino acids. The CDR3 reads CASSLELGGVQDTQYF. CDR3 bases read: TGTGCCAGCAGCTTAGAACTGGGGGGGGTCCAAGAC.

Concerning this clone: Gene names and germline match the mouse. The CDR3 here is CASGDWGEAETLYF. The CDR3 DNA, read in part, is TGTGCCAGCGGTGACTGGGGGGAGGCAGAA. This chain connects TRBV13-2 to TRBJ2-3; 8 nucleotides match TRBD2. The read ends 4 residues before the CDR3 terminus; that terminus is restored from the germline J gene. The CDR3 is 14 amino acids. Per germline, CDR1 NNHNN and CDR2 SYGAGS (reference sequence). Trimming took 2 bases from V and 3 from J; bases not matched to a gene: 2.

Only a few counts were recorded for this clone. Each gene name is a mouse one. Read coverage stops 4 residues before the CDR3 terminus; the germline J gene supplies the remainder. The gene calls are TRBV14 and TRBJ2-2, with D possibly being TRBD1 (5 bases). The ends were cut back, 1 base at V and 0 bases at J, with 7 bases in the middle. Germline loops: CDR1 SGHDT, CDR2 FRDEAV. This CDR3 has 15 amino acids. Here the CDR3 reads CASSFPGSNTGQLYF. The covered CDR3 bases are TGTGCCAGCAGTTTCCCAGGGTCAAACACCGGG. Full variable domain (rest looked up from reference TRBV14 and TRBJ2-2): EAGVTQSPRYAVLQEGQAVSFWCDPISGHDTLYWYQQPRDQGPQLLVYFRDEAVIDNSQLPSDRFSAVRPKGTNSTLKIQSAKQGDTATYLCASSFPGSNTGQLYFGEGSKLTVL.

This clone was observed a handful of times. Each gene name is a mouse one. The covered CDR3 bases are TGTGCCAGCAGCCAAGGGGACAGGGATGCT. The encoded protein is CASSQGDRDA. The whole CDR3 reads CASSQGDRDAEQFF. The chain has TRBV5 and TRBJ2-1, with 9 nucleotides matching TRBD1. The read gets to within 4 residues of the CDR3 end, and the germline J gene fills in the rest. J was trimmed by 5 bases and V by 1 base; bases with no gene match: 0. Looked up from germline, CDR1 is LGHNA and CDR2 is YNLKQL (reference sequence). This CDR3 is built from 14 residues.

This clone was seen repeatedly, ten times or more. The germline and genes are mouse ones. Read data end 4 residues before the CDR3 end; the end is taken from the germline J gene. Other DNA sequences in the sample encode the same CDR3. This rearrangement joins TRBV31 to TRBJ1-2, with 8 bases lining up with TRBD1. V dropped 5 bases and J dropped 1; count of bases not matched to a gene: 0. The CDR3 loop spans 12 amino acids. Germline CDR1 reads GKSSPN; CDR2 reads SITVG. This chain's CDR3 is CAWDRGNSDYTF. Incomplete CDR3 DNA: TGTGCCTGGGACAGGGGAAACTCC.

This clone was observed a few times. A much larger clone differs by one base, so this may be a read error. Mouse gene names and germline throughout. The sequenced fragment ends 4 residues before the CDR3 boundary, so the rest is inferred from the germline J gene. Other DNA sequences from this sample encode an identical CDR3 as well. V is TRBV14 and J is TRBJ2-5; TRBD1 might be the D (6 bases). The length of the CDR3 is 13 residues. CDR1 SGHDT and CDR2 FRDEAV come from the germline V gene. V was shortened by 4 bases and J by 2 bases, with 8 bases between the two germline ends. CDR3 sequence: CASSRTVQDTQYF. The CDR3 bases that were read are TGTGCCAGCAGTCGGACAGTCCAAGAC.

A word on this clone: Each gene name is a mouse one. The observed sequence ends 4 residues before the CDR3 terminus, with the missing tail filled in from the germline J gene. The chain joins TRBV13-3 to TRBJ2-1; 9 bases align to TRBD1. The ends lost 6 bases at V and 5 bases at J; junction bases unmatched: 3. Looked up from germline, CDR1 is NNHDY and CDR2 is SYVADS. The CDR3 sequence is 13 residues long. Here the CDR3 reads CASIGTGNAEQFF. CDR3 DNA, as far as it was read: TGTGCCAGCATAGGGACAGGGAATGCT.

In this sample, this clone turned up many times. Gene names are the mouse ones. The read comes to an end 4 residues before the CDR3 does, leaving the germline J gene to fill in the end. Other DNA sequences in the same sample also yield this CDR3. This rearrangement joins TRBV5 to TRBJ2-3; 10 bases match TRBD2. The CDR3 totals 16 residues. CDR1 and CDR2 (germline): LGHNA, YNLKQL (reference sequence). V lost 1 base, J lost 0 bases, and 1 base stayed unmatched. The CDR3 is CASSQGTGGSAETLYF. CDR3 DNA, as far as it was read: TGTGCCAGCAGCCAAGGGACTGGGGGTAGTGCAGAA.

Concerning this clone itself: Mouse germline and gene names are used. The read ends 4 residues shy of where the CDR3 ends; the end is completed using the germline J gene. The chain joins TRBV13-2 to TRBJ2-5; weak D call: TRBD2 (5 bases). The CDR3 contains 13 residues. Germline CDR1 reads NNHNN; CDR2 reads SYGAGS (reference sequence). The sequenced part of the CDR3 DNA is TGTGCCAGCGGTGATGGCTGGGAAGAC. Translated: CASGDGWED. The full CDR3 protein reads CASGDGWEDTQYF.

About this clone: Gene names are mouse gene names. The CDR3 extends 4 residues past the end of the read, so its final part is completed from the germline J gene. The chain joins TRBV19 to TRBJ1-2, with 11 positions matching TRBD1. The CDR3 length is 14 residues. Germline trimming cut 3 bases from V and 3 bases from J; bases unmatched to any gene: 1. The germline CDR1 and CDR2 sequences are FNHDT and SITEND (reference sequence). The covered CDR3 bases are TGTGCCAGCAGTAAGGGACAGGGGGACTCC. As protein: CASSKGQGDS. Given in full, the CDR3 is CASSKGQGDSDYTF.

This clone was seen a few times. Gene names refer to mouse genes. The read stops 4 residues short of the end of the CDR3; the missing end is completed from the germline J gene. The same CDR3 also results from other DNA sequences found in this sample. This chain joins TRBV19 and TRBJ2-3, with D possibly being TRBD1 (6 bases). V was pared by 7 bases and J by 0 bases, with 9 bases between. The V gene's germline CDR1 is FNHDT and CDR2 SITEND (reference sequence). CDR3 length equals 13 residues. The CDR3 bases that were read are TGTGCCAGCCGGGGACAAAGTGCAGAA. This translates into CASRGQSAE. The whole CDR3 is CASRGQSAETLYF. Full variable domain (rest looked up from reference TRBV19 and TRBJ2-3): GGIITQTPKFLIGQEGQKLTLKCQQNFNHDTMYWYRQDSGKGLRLIYYSITENDLQKGDLSEGYDASREKKSSFSLTVTSAQKNEMAVFLCASRGQSAETLYFGSGTRLTVL.

This clone was counted a few times. Gene names and germline match the mouse. CDR3 DNA, as far as it was read: TGTGCCAGCAGCACAGGGGAGCGA. Protein sequence: CASSTGER. The full CDR3 protein is CASSTGEREVFF. This chain uses TRBV19 with TRBJ1-1; TRBD1 aligns across 7 bases. The CDR3 end lies 4 residues beyond the end of the read and is filled in from the germline J gene. CDR1 is FNHDT and CDR2 is SITEND in the germline V gene (reference sequence). This CDR3 has 12 residues. Drawing the rest from reference TRBV19 and TRBJ1-1, the complete variable domain is GGIITQTPKFLIGQEGQKLTLKCQQNFNHDTMYWYRQDSGKGLRLIYYSITENDLQKGDLSEGYDASREKKSSFSLTVTSAQKNEMAVFLCASSTGEREVFFGKGTRLTVV.

As regards this clone: Gene labels here are mouse ones. The read comes to an end 4 residues before the CDR3 does, leaving the germline J gene to fill in the end. The rearrangement links TRBV19 to TRBJ2-2; the match to TRBD1 covers 8 bases. V was pared by 3 bases and J by 3 bases, with 7 bases of the junction left unmatched. Germline V lookup: CDR1 FNHDT, CDR2 SITEND (reference sequence). CDR3 length equals 16 residues. The CDR3 protein is CASSTSRGRDTGQLYF. Partial CDR3 DNA: TGTGCCAGCAGTACCTCCAGGGGGCGAGACACCGGG.

This clone has only a few counts. Gene names are the mouse ones. Sequencing ends 4 residues short of the CDR3 end; the germline J gene provides the rest. J is TRBJ2-5 and V is TRBV31; no firm D call. Trimming removed 1 base at V and 0 bases at J, with 11 bases between. The length of the CDR3 is 15 residues. Germline assignment: CDR1 GKSSPN and CDR2 SITVG. This chain's CDR3 is CAWSPLTNNQDTQYF. The DNA read from the CDR3 is TGTGCCTGGAGTCCCCTGACAAATAACCAAGAC. The whole variable domain, remainder taken from reference TRBV31 and TRBJ2-5, is AQTIHQWPVAEIKAVGSPLSLGCTIKGKSSPNLYWYWQATGGTLQQLFYSITVGQVESVVQLNLSASRPKDDQFILSTEKLLLSHSGFYLCAWSPLTNNQDTQYFGPGTRLLVL.

This clone was seen a few times. Gene names and germline refer to mouse. The sequence runs out 4 residues before the end of the CDR3; the remainder is reconstructed from the germline J gene. This chain joins TRBV5 and TRBJ2-1; 8 bases match TRBD2. There are 14 residues in the CDR3. Germline loops: CDR1 LGHNA, CDR2 YNLKQL (reference sequence). The CDR3 DNA, read in part, is TGTGCCAGCAGCCAAGGGGGGGGGCAGGCT. Translated, it gives CASSQGGGQA. The full CDR3 protein is CASSQGGGQAEQFF.

This clone has only a few counts. The germline and genes are mouse ones. The read stops 4 residues short of the end of the CDR3; the missing end is completed from the germline J gene. The chain links TRBV13-1 to TRBJ1-1; D might be TRBD1 (6 bases). This CDR3 region has 15 residues. Between the trimmed V and J ends, which lost 4 bases and 2 bases, there was a span of 15 bases. CDR1 and CDR2 from the germline V gene are NSHNY and SYGAGN. Partial CDR3 DNA: TGTGCCAGCAGTCCTGGGACAAAACTTAACACA. It translates to CASSPGTKLNT. The entire CDR3 reads CASSPGTKLNTEVFF.

About this clone: Mouse germline and gene names are used. The read finishes 4 residues shy of the CDR3 end, and the germline J gene is used to complete it. This CDR3 is also generated by other DNA sequences in the sample. V and J are TRBV1 and TRBJ2-1; D perhaps matches TRBD1 (6 bases). The CDR3 length is 14 residues. CDR1 and CDR2 (germline): NSQYPW, LRSPGD (reference sequence). The germline V and J ends were trimmed by 4 bases and 1 base, with 8 bases remaining between them. CDR3 sequence reads: CTCSVQGNYAEQFF. CDR3 DNA, as far as it was read: TGCACCTGCAGTGTTCAGGGGAACTATGCT.

This clone showed up many times. Genes here carry mouse names. Sequencing ends 4 residues short of the CDR3 end; the germline J gene provides the rest. This CDR3 is also generated by other DNA sequences in the sample. V usage is TRBV17 and J usage is TRBJ2-7; 7 bases align to TRBD2. After removal of 3 bases from V and 0 bases from J, the junction contained 2 bases not matched to a gene. Germline V gene lookup returns CDR1 MNHDT and CDR2 YYDKIL. The CDR3 consists of 14 residues. CDR3 in amino acids: CASSRTGSSYEQYF. The covered CDR3 bases are TGTGCTAGCAGTAGGACTGGGAGCTCCTAT.

Points on this clone: It may be a read error: a sequence one base away is much more abundant. Gene names and germline refer to mouse. The read halts 4 residues ahead of the CDR3 end, with the missing end drawn from the germline J gene. The chain joins TRBV13-1 to TRBJ1-2; D remains ambiguous. CDR3 length: 13 residues. Per the germline V gene, CDR1 is NSHNY and CDR2 is SYGAGN. Trimming shortened V by 3 bases and J by 0 bases, and 6 bases separated the two germline ends. This CDR3 reads CASSAKANSDYTF. The CDR3 bases that were read are TGTGCCAGCAGTGCCAAAGCAAACTCC.

There are a few counts of this clone. Gene names follow the mouse nomenclature. The read ends 4 residues shy of where the CDR3 ends; the end is completed using the germline J gene. The chain joins TRBV13-3 to TRBJ2-1; TRBD1 matches at 11 bases. Germline CDR1 reads NNHDY; CDR2 reads SYVADS. V gave up 3 bases and J gave up 5 bases; unmatched junction bases: 4. The CDR3 runs to 15 residues. The sequenced part of the CDR3 DNA is TGTGCCAGCAGTGCTCCGGGACAGGGGGATGCT. This translates into CASSAPGQGDA. The entire CDR3 is CASSAPGQGDAEQFF.

A note on this clone: Gene names are mouse gene names. The read is 4 residues too short to cover the CDR3 end, so that end is filled in from the germline J gene. The chain joins TRBV5 to TRBJ2-3, with D uncertain. Per the germline V gene, CDR1 is LGHNA and CDR2 is YNLKQL (reference sequence). The length of the CDR3 is 16 residues. The V and J ends lost 0 bases and 0 bases respectively, with 10 bases between them. Incomplete CDR3 DNA: TGTGCCAGCAGCCAAGATGCGACATCTAGTGCAGAA. It is translated as CASSQDATSSAE. In full, the CDR3 reads CASSQDATSSAETLYF.

With respect to this clone: Mouse germline and gene names are used. The read terminates 3 residues ahead of where the CDR3 ends, so the germline J gene completes it. The V and J genes are TRBV13-3 and TRBJ1-6; D gene unclear. TRBJ1-6 is an open reading frame, and its role is uncertain. The ends were cut back, 5 bases at V and 0 bases at J, with 6 bases in the middle. Germline V gene lookup returns CDR1 NNHDY and CDR2 SYVADS. The CDR3 loop spans 14 amino acids. CDR3 bases read: TGTGCCAGCAGACAGAATTCCTATAATTCGCCC. This gives the protein CASRQNSYNSP. The entire CDR3 sequence reads CASRQNSYNSPLYF.

A few counts support this clone. Genes and germline come from the mouse. Other nucleotide sequences in the sample specify the same CDR3. The CDR3 DNA, read in part, is TGTGCCAGCAGCCAAGAGCGGGGGGACCAAGAC. It codes for CASSQERGDQD. The entire CDR3 protein is CASSQERGDQDTQYF. The rearrangement uses TRBV5 and TRBJ2-5; D may be TRBD2 (6 bases). The read halts 4 residues ahead of the CDR3 end, with the missing end drawn from the germline J gene. This CDR3 is built from 15 residues. The ends were cut back, 0 bases at V and 1 base at J, with 8 bases in the middle. CDR1 and CDR2 from the germline V gene are LGHNA and YNLKQL (reference sequence).

To note about this clone: Mouse germline and gene names are used. The CDR3 goes on 4 residues after the read ends, and that part is filled in from the germline J gene. V and J are TRBV31 and TRBJ2-1, with TRBD2 identical over 7 bases. Per the germline V gene, CDR1 is GKSSPN and CDR2 is SITVG. CDR3 length: 15 residues. V gave up 0 bases and J gave up 6 bases; unmatched junction bases: 8. CDR3 DNA, as far as it was read: TGTGCCTGGAGTCTAGTGGGGTCTGGGGGTGCT. Its translation is CAWSLVGSGGA. The full CDR3 sequence reads CAWSLVGSGGAEQFF.

This clone was counted a few times. The gene names given are mouse names. The sequence runs out 4 residues before the end of the CDR3; the remainder is reconstructed from the germline J gene. This chain uses TRBV19 with TRBJ2-1, with 7 nucleotides matching TRBD2. V dropped 5 bases and J dropped 3; count of bases not matched to a gene: 8. The germline gives CDR1 FNHDT, CDR2 SITEND (reference sequence). This CDR3 comprises 15 residues. CDR3 amino acids: CASSPDWVPYAEQFF. The sequenced CDR3 bases are TGTGCCAGCAGCCCCGACTGGGTCCCCTATGCT.